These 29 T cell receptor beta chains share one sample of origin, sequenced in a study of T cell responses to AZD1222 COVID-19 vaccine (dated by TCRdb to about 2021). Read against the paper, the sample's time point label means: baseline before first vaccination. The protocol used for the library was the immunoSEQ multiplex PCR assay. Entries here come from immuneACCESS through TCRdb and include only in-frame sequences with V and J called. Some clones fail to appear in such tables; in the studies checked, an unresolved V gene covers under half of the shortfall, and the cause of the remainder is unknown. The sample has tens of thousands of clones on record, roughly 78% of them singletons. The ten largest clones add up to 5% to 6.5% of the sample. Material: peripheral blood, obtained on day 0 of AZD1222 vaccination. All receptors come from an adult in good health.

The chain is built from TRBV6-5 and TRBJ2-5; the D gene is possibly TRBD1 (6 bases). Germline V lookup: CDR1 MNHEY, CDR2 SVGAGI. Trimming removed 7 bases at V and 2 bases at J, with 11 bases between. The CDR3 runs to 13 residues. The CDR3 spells CASIRQVQETQYF. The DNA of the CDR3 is TGTGCCAGCATTAGACAGGTACAAGAGACCCAGTACTTC.

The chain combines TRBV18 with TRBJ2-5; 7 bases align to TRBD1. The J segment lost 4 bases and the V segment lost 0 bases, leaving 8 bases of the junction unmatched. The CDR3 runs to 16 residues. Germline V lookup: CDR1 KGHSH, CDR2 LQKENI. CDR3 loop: CASSPPQGMIAETQYF. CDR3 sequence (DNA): TGTGCCAGCTCACCACCACAGGGGATGATAGCAGAGACCCAGTACTTC.

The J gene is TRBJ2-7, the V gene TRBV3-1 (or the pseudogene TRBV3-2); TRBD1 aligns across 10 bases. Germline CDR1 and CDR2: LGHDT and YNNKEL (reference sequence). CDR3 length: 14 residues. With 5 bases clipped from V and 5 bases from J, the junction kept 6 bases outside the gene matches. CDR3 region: CASSGRTGGDEQYF. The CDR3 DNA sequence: TGTGCCAGCAGCGGGCGGACAGGGGGGGACGAGCAGTACTTC.

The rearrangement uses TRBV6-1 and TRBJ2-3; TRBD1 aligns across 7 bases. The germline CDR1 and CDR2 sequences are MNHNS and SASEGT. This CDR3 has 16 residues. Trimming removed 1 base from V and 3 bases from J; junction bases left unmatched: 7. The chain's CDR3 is CASSEEGTAYTDTQYF. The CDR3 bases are TGTGCCAGCAGTGAAGAAGGGACAGCATATACAGATACGCAGTATTTT.

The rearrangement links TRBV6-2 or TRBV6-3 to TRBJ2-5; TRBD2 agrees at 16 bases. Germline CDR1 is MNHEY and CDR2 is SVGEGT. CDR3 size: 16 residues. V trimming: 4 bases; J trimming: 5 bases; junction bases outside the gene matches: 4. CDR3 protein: CASSLGLAGGSETQYF. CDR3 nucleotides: TGTGCCAGCAGTTTGGGACTAGCGGGAGGGAGCGAGACCCAGTACTTC.

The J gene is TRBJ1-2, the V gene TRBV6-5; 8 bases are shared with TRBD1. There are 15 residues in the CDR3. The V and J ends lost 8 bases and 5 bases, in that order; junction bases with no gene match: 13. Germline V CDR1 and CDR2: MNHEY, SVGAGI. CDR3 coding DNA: TGTGCCAGCGAACCCAGCGGGACAGGCCTATATGGCTACACCTTC. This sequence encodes CASEPSGTGLYGYTF.

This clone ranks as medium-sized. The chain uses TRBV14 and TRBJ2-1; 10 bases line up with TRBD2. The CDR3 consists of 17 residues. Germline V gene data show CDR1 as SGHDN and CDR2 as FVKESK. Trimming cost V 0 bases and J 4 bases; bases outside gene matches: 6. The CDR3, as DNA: TGTGCCAGCAGCCAAGATCTTAGCGGGGGGCTTTACAATGAGCAGTTCTTC. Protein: CASSQDLSGGLYNEQFF.

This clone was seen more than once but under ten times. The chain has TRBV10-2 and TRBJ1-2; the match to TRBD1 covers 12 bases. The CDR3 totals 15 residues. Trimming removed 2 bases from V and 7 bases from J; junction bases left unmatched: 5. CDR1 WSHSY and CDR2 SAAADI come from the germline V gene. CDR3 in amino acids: CASSEPGQGAGGYTF. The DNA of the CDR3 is TGCGCCAGCAGTGAGCCGGGACAGGGGGCGGGTGGCTACACCTTC.

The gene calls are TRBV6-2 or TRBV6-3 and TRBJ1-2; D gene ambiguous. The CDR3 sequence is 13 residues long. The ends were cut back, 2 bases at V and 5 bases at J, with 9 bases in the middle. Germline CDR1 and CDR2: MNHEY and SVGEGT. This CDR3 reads CASSYDNQYGYTF. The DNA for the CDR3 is TGTGCCAGCAGTTACGACAATCAGTATGGCTACACCTTC.

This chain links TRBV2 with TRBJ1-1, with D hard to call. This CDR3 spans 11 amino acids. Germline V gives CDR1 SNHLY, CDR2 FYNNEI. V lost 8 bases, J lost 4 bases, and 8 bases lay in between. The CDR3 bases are TGTGCCAGCCGGAGTAGCACTGAAGCTTTCTTT. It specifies CASRSSTEAFF.

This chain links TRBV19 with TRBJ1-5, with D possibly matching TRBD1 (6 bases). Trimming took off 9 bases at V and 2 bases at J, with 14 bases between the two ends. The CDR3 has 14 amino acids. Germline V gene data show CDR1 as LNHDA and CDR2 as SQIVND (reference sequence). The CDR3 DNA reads TGTGCCAGCGATCAGGGGTTTGGCAATCAGCCCCAGCATTTT. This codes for CASDQGFGNQPQHF.

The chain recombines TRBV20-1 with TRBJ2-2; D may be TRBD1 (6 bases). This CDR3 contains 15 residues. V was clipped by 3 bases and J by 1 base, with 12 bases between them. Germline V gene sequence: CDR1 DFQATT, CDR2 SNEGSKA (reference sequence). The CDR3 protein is CSASSGTMNTGELFF. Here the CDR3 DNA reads TGCAGTGCTAGTTCCGGGACAATGAACACCGGGGAGCTGTTTTTT.

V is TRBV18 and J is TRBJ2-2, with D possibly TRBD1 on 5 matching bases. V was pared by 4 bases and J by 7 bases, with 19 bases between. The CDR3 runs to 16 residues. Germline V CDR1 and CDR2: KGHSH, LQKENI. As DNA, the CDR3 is TGTGCCAGCTCACTCATGTCAGGATCTCAGGGCGGGGAGCTGTTTTTT. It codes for CASSLMSGSQGGELFF.

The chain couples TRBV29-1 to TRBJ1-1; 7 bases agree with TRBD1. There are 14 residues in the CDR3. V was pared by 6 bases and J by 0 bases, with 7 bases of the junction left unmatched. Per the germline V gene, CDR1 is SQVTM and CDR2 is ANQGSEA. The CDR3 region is CSVGSGQMNTEAFF. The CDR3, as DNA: TGCAGCGTCGGATCGGGACAGATGAACACTGAAGCTTTCTTT.

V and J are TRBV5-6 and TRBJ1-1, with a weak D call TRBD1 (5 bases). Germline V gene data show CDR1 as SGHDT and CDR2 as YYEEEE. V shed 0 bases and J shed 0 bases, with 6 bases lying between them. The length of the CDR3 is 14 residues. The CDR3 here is CASSLGGMNTEAFF. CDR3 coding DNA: TGTGCCAGCAGCTTGGGGGGGATGAACACTGAAGCTTTCTTT.

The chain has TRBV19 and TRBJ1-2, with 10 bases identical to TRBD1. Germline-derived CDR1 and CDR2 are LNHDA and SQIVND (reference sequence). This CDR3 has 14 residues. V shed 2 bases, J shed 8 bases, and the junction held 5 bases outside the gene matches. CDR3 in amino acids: CASSISGTGEGYTF. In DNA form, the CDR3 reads TGTGCCAGTAGTATAAGTGGGACAGGGGAAGGCTACACCTTC.

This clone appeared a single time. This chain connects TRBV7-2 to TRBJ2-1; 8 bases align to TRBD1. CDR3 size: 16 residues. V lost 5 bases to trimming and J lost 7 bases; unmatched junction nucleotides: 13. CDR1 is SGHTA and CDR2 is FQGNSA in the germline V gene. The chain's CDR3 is CASSQGQGNLGNEQFF. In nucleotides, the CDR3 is TGTGCCAGCAGCCAAGGACAGGGAAATTTAGGGAATGAGCAGTTCTTC.

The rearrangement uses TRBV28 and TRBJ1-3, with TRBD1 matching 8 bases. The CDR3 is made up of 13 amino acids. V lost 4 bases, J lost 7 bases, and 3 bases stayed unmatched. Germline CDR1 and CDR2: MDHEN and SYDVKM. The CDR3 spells CASSWTGSNTIYF. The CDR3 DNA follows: TGTGCCAGCAGTTGGACAGGGAGTAACACCATATATTTT.

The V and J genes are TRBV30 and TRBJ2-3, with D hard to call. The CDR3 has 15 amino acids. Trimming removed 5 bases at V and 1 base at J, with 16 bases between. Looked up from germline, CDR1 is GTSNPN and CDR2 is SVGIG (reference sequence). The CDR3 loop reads CAWHRVGPGTDTQYF. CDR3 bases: TGTGCCTGGCACCGTGTCGGGCCTGGCACAGATACGCAGTATTTT. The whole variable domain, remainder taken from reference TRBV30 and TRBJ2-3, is SQTIHQWPATLVQPVGSPLSLECTVEGTSNPNLYWYRQAAGRGLQLLFYSVGIGQISSEVPQNLSASRPQDRQFILSSKKLLLSDSGFYLCAWHRVGPGTDTQYFGPGTRLTVL.

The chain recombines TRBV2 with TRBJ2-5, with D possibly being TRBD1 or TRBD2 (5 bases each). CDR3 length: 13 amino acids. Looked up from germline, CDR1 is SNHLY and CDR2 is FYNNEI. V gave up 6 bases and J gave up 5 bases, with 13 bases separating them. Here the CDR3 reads CASRADWGETQYF. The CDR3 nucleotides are TGTGCCAGCAGAGCTGACTGGGGGGAGACCCAGTACTTC.

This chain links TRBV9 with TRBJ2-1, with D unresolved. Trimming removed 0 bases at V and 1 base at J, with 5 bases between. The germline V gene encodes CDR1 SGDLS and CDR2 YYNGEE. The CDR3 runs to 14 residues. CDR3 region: CASSVAISYNEQFF. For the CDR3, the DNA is TGTGCCAGCAGCGTAGCAATTTCCTACAATGAGCAGTTCTTC.

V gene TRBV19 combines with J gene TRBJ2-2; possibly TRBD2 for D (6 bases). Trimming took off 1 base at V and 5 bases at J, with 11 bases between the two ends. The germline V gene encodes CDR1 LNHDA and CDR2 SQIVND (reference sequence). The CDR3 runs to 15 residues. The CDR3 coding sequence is TGTGCCAGTAGTATAGGAGGCGGGGCGACCGGGGAGCTGTTTTTT. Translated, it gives CASSIGGGATGELFF.

The CDR3 nucleotides are TGCGCCAGCAGCCAACCACTGGAAACAACTAATGAAAAACTGTTTTTT. Amino acids: CASSQPLETTNEKLFF. This chain links TRBV4-1 with TRBJ1-4, with unresolved D. This CDR3 region has 16 residues. Per the germline V gene, CDR1 is MGHRA and CDR2 is YSYEKL. Trimming took off 2 bases at V and 0 bases at J, with 10 bases between the two ends.

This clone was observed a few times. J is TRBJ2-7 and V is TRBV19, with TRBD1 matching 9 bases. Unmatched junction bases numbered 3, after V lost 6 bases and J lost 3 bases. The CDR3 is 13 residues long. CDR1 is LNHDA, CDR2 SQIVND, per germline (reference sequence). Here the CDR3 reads CASRGQGLYEQYF. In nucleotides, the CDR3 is TGTGCCAGTAGAGGACAGGGGCTCTACGAGCAGTACTTC.

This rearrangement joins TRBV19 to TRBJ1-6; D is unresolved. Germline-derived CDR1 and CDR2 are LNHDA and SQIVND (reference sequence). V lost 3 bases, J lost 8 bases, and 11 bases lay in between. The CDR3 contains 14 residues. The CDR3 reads CASSIWHLDSPLHF. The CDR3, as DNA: TGTGCCAGTAGTATTTGGCACCTCGATTCACCCCTCCACTTT.

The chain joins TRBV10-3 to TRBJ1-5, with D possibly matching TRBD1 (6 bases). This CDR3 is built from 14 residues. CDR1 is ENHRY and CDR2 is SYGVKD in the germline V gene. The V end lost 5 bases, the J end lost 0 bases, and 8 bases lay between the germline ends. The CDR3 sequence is CAISLQGSNQPQHF. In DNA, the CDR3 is TGTGCCATCAGTTTACAGGGTAGCAATCAGCCCCAGCATTTT.

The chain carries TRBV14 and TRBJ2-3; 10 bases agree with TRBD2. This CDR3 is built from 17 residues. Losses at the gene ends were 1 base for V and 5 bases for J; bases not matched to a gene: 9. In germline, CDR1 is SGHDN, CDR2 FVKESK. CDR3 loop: CASSQGFTGTSVDTQYF. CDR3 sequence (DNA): TGTGCCAGCAGCCAAGGATTTACCGGGACTAGCGTAGATACGCAGTATTTT.

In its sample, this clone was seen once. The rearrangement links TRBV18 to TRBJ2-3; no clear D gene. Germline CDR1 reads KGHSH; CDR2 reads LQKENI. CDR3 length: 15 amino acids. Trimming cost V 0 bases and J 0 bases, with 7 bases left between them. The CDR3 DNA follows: TGTGCCAGCTCACCACCGGGGTCTAGCACAGATACGCAGTATTTT. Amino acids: CASSPPGSSTDTQYF.

The CDR3 bases are TGTGCCAGCCGGGCAGAGTTTAAAGAGACCCAGTACTTC. Encoded protein: CASRAEFKETQYF. This chain links TRBV21-1 with TRBJ2-5. TRBV21-1 is a pseudogene locus. The CDR3 runs to 13 residues.